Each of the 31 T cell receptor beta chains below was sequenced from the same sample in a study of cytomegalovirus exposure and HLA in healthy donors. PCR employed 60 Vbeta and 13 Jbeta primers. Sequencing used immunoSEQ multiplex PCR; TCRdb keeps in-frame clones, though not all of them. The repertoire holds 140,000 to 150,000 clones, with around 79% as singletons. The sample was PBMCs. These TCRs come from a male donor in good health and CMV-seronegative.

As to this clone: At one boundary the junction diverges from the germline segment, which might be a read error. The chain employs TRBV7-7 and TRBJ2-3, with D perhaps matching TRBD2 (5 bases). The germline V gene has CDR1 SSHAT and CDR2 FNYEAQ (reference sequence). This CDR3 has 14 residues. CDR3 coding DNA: TGTGCTAGCAGCCTAGCATCAGGCACAGATACGCAGTATTTT. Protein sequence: CASSLASGTDTQYF.

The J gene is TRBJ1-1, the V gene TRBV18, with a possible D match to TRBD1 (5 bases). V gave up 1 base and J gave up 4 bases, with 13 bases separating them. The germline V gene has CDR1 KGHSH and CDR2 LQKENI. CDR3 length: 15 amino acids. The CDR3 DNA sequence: TGTGCCAGCTCACCACTGGGGACTACGGGCACTGAAGCTTTCTTT. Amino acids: CASSPLGTTGTEAFF.

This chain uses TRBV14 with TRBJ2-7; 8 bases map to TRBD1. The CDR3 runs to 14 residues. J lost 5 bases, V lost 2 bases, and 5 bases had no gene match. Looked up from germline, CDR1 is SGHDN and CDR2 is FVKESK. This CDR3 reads CASSQYRGVHEQYF. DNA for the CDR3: TGTGCCAGCAGCCAATACAGGGGGGTACACGAGCAGTACTTC.

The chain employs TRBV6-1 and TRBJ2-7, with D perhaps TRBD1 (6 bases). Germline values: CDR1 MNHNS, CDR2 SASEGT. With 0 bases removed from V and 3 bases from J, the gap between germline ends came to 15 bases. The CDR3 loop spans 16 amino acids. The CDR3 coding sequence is TGTGCCAGCAGTGAAGCCGCCGGGACACGCAACTACGAGCAGTACTTC. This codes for CASSEAAGTRNYEQYF.

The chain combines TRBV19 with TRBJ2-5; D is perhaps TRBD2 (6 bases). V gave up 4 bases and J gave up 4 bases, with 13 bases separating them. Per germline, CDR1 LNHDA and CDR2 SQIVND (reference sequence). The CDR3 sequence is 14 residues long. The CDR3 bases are TGTGCCAGTAGTAAACCGGGGGTCGGAGAGACCCAGTACTTC. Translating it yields CASSKPGVGETQYF.

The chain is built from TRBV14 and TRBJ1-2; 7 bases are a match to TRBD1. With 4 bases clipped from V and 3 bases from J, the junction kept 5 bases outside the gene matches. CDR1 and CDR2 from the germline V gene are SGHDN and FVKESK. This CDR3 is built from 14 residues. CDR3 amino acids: CASSLRQGDYGYTF. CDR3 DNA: TGTGCCAGCAGCCTTAGACAGGGCGACTATGGCTACACCTTC.

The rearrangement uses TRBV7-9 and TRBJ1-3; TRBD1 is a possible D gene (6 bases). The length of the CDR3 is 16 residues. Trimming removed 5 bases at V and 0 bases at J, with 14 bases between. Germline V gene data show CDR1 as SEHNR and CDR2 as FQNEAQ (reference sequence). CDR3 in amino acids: CASSASGHTSGNTIYF. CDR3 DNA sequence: TGTGCCAGCAGCGCATCGGGACACACCTCTGGAAACACCATATATTTT.

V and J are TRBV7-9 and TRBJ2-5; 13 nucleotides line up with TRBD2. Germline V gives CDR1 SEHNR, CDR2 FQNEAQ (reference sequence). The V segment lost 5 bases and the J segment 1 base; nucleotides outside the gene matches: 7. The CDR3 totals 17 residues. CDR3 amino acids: CASSPRLAGGSQETQYF. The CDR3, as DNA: TGTGCCAGCAGCCCCCGACTAGCGGGAGGTTCCCAAGAGACCCAGTACTTC.

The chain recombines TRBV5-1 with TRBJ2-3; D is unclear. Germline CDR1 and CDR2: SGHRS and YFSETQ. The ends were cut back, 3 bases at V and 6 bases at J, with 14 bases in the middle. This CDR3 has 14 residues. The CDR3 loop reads CASSSPVEADTQYF. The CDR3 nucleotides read TGCGCCAGCAGCTCACCCGTCGAGGCGGATACGCAGTATTTT. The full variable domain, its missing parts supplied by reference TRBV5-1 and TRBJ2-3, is KAGVTQTPRYLIKTRGQQVTLSCSPISGHRSVSWYQQTPGQGLQFLFEYFSETQRNKGNFPGRFSGRQFSNSRSEMNVSTLELGDSALYLCASSSPVEADTQYFGPGTRLTVL.

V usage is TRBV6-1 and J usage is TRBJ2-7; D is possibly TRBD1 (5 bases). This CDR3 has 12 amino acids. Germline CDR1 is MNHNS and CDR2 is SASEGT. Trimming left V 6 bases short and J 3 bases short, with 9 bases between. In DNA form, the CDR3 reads TGTGCCAGCAGATTCGACAGCTACGAGCAGTACTTC. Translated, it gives CASRFDSYEQYF.

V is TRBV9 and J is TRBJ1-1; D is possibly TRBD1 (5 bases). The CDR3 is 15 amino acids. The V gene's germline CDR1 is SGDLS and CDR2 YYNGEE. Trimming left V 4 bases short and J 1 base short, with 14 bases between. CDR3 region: CASSPRRGSNTEAFF. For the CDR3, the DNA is TGTGCCAGCAGCCCCCGGAGGGGATCGAACACTGAAGCTTTCTTT.

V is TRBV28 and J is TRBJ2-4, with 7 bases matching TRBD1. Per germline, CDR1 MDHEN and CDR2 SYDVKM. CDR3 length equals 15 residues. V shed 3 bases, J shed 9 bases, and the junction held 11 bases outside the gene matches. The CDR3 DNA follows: TGTGCCAGCAGTTTTAGAGACAGGGTGTTAGGCATTCAGTACTTC. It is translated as CASSFRDRVLGIQYF.

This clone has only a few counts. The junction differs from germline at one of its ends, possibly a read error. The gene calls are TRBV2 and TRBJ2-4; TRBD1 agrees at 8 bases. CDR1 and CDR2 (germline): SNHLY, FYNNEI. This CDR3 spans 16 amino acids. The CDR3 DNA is TGTGCCAGCAGTGAGCAGGGGGCTCGGACCAAAAACAGTCAGTACTTC. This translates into CASSEQGARTKNSQYF.

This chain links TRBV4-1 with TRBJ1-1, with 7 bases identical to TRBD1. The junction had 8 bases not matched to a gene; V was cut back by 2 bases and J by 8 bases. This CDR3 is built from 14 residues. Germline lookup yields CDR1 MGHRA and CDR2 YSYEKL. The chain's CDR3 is CASSQMTGPREAFF. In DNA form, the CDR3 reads TGCGCCAGCAGCCAAATGACAGGGCCGAGGGAAGCTTTCTTT.

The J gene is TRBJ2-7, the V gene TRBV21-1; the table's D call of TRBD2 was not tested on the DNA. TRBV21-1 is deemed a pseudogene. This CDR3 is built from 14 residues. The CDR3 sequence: CASSKESDSYEQYF. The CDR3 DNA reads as TGTGCCAGCAGCAAAGAAAGCGACTCCTACGAGCAGTACTTC.

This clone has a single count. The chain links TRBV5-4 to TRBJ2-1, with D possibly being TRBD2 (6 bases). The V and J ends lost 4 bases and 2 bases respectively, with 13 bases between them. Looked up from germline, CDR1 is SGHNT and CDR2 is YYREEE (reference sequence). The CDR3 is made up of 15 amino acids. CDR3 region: CASSESSGTYNEQFF. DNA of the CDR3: TGTGCCAGCAGCGAGAGTAGCGGAACCTACAATGAGCAGTTCTTC.

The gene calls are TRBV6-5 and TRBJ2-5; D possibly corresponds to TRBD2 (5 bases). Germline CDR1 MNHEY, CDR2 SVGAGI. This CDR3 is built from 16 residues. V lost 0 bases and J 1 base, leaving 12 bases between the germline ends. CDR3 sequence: CASSYSPSGAQETQYF. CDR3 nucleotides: TGTGCCAGCAGTTACTCGCCCAGCGGAGCCCAAGAGACCCAGTACTTC.

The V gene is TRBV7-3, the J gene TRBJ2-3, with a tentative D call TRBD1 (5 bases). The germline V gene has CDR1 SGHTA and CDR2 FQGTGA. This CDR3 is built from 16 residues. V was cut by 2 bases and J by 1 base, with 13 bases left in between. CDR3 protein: CASSLGWGGGTDTQYF. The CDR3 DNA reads TGTGCCAGCAGCTTAGGTTGGGGCGGCGGCACAGATACGCAGTATTTT.

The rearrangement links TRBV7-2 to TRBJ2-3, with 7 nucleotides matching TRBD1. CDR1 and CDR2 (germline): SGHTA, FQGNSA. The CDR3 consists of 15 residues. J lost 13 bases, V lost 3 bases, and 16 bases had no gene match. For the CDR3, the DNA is TGTGCCAGCAGCTTCGGTGACCGGGACAGCCCAGAGAAGTATTTT. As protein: CASSFGDRDSPEKYF.

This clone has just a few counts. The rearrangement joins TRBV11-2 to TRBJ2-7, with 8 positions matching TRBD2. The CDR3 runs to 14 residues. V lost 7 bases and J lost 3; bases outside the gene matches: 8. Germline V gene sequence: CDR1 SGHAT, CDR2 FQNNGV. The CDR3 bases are TGTGCCAGCACCCCTGGCGGGGGGCACTACGAGCAGTACTTC. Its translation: CASTPGGGHYEQYF. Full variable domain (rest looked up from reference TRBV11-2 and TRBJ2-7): EAGVAQSPRYKIIEKRQSVAFWCNPISGHATLYWYQQILGQGPKLLIQFQNNGVVDDSQLPKDRFSAERLKGVDSTLKIQPAKLEDSAVYLCASTPGGGHYEQYFGPGTRLTVT.

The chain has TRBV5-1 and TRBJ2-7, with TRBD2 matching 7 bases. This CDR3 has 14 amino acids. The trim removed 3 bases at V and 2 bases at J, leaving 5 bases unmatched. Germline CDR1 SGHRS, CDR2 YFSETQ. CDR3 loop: CASSWRETAYEQYF. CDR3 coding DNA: TGCGCCAGCAGCTGGCGGGAGACGGCCTACGAGCAGTACTTC.

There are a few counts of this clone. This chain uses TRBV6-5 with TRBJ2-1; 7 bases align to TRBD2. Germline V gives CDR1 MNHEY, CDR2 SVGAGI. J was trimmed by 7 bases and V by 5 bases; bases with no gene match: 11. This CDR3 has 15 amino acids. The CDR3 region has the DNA TGTGCCAGCAGTCCCCTGAGCGGGATTGGTAATGAGCAGTTCTTC. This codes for CASSPLSGIGNEQFF.

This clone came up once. CDR3 in amino acids: CASSQDQGQGGLAGDCEQFF. The CDR3 coding sequence is TGCGCCAGCAGCCAAGATCAGGGACAGGGGGGACTAGCGGGAGATTGTGAGCAGTTCTTC. The V and J genes are TRBV4-1 and TRBJ2-1; TRBD2 aligns across 14 bases. Trimming removed 0 bases from V and 9 bases from J; junction bases left unmatched: 16. CDR1 and CDR2 from the germline V gene are MGHRA and YSYEKL. The CDR3 extends over 20 amino acids.

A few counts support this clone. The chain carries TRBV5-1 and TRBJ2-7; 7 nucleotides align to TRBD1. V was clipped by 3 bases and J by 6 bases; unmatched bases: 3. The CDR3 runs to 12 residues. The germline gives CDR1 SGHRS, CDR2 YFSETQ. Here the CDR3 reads CASSSTGAEQYF. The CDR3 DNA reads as TGCGCCAGCAGCTCCACAGGGGCCGAGCAGTACTTC.

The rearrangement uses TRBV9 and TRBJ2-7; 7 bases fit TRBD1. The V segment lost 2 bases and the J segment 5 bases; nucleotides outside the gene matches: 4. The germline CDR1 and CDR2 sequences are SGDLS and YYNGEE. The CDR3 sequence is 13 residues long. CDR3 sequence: CASSVTGSNEQYF. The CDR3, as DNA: TGTGCCAGCAGCGTGACAGGGAGCAACGAGCAGTACTTC. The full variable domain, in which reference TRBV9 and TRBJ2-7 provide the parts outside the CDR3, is DSGVTQTPKHLITATGQRVTLRCSPRSGDLSVYWYQQSLDQGLQFLIQYYNGEERAKGNILERFSAQQFPDLHSELNLSSLELGDSALYFCASSVTGSNEQYFGPGTRLTVT.

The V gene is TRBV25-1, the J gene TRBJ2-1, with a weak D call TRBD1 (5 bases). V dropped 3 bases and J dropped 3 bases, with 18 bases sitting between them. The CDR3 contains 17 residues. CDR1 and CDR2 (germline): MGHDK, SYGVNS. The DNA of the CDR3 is TGTGCCAGCAGTGATTTGGGCTGGCAGGGTCTCTACAATGAGCAGTTCTTC. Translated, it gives CASSDLGWQGLYNEQFF.

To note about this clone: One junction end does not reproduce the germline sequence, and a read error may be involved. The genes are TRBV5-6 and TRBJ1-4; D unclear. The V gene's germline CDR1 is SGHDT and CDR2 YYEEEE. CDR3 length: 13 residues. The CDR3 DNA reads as TGTGCCAGCAGACCGCTCGGCCCAGGAAAAACTGTTTTT. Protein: CASRPLGPGKTVF.

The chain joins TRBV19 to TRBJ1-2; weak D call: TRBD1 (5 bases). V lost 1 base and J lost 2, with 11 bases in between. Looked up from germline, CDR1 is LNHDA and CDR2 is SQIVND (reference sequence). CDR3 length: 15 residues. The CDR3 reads CASSIGGTSNYGYTF. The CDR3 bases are TGTGCCAGTAGTATAGGCGGGACCTCAAACTATGGCTACACCTTC.

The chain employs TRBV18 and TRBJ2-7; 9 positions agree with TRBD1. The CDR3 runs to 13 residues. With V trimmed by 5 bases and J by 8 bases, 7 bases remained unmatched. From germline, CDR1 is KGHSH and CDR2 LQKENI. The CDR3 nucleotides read TGTGCCAGCTCAGTAAAGGACAGGGGACAGCAGTACTTC. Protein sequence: CASSVKDRGQQYF.

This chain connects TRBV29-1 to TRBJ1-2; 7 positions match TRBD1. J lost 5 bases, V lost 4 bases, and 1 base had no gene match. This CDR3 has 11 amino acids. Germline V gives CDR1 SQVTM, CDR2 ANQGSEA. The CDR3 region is CSVGGQYGYTF. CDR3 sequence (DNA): TGCAGCGTTGGGGGACAGTATGGCTACACCTTC.

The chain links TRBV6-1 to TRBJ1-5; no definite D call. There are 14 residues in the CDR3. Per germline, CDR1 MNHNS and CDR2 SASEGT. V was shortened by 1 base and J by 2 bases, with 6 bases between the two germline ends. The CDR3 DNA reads TGTGCCAGCAGTGAAGGTGTCGGCAATCAGCCCCAGCATTTT. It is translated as CASSEGVGNQPQHF.